The 13 T cell receptor beta chains below were found in one sample sequenced in a study of shared clonotypes between healthy human individuals. Produced via immunoSEQ multiplex PCR; TCRdb's table is partial and in-frame only. The sample lists about 1 million clones; about four fifths were seen once. Source material: memory CD4+ T cells from PBMCs. Subset in this sample: CD45RA-negative fraction. The source of these receptors is a man younger than 35 in good health. Some clones in this sample may be carry-over from other donors' samples.

This clone occurred once. This chain links TRBV7-9 with TRBJ2-3; D unclear. The V and J ends lost 3 bases and 6 bases respectively, with 25 bases between them. The CDR3 contains 18 residues. CDR1 and CDR2 (germline): SEHNR, FQNEAQ (reference sequence). The CDR3 sequence: CASSFSYCVVFYLDTQYF. The CDR3 nucleotides read TGTGCCAGCAGCTTTTCTTACTGTGTCGTTTTTTATTTGGATACGCAGTATTTT.

This sequence joins TRBV20-1 and TRBJ2-1; no definite D call. Trimming left V 1 base short and J 10 bases short, with 5 bases between. CDR1 DFQATT and CDR2 SNEGSKA come from the germline V gene (reference sequence). This CDR3 spans 10 amino acids. The CDR3 spells CSARGAEQFF. The CDR3 DNA reads as TGCAGTGCTAGAGGTGCCGAGCAGTTCTTC.

This clone was seen a handful of times. At the DNA level, this CDR3 is encoded by other sequences in the same sample as well. The chain uses TRBV14 and TRBJ1-5, with D possibly matching TRBD1 (5 bases). CDR1 and CDR2 from the germline V gene are SGHDN and FVKESK. This CDR3 comprises 13 residues. V was trimmed by 3 bases and J by 5 bases, leaving 8 bases between them. CDR3 residues: CASSQFRDQPQHF. DNA for the CDR3: TGTGCCAGCAGCCAGTTCAGGGATCAGCCCCAGCATTTT.

The V and J genes are TRBV9 and TRBJ2-3; tentatively, D is TRBD2 (6 bases). CDR1 is SGDLS, CDR2 YYNGEE, per germline. V lost 0 bases to trimming and J lost 0 bases, with 14 bases between them. There are 17 residues in the CDR3. In DNA form, the CDR3 reads TGTGCCAGCAGCGTAGCGGTCGGGAGCGCGAGCACAGATACGCAGTATTTT. This encodes CASSVAVGSASTDTQYF.

The chain is built from TRBV4-2 and TRBJ2-3; 11 bases are a match to TRBD2. Germline CDR1 is LGHNA and CDR2 is YNFKEQ. The ends lost 4 bases at V and 0 bases at J; junction bases unmatched: 3. The CDR3 has 16 residues. CDR3 protein: CASSLGTSGSTDTQYF. CDR3 DNA sequence: TGTGCCAGCAGCCTTGGGACTAGCGGTAGCACAGATACGCAGTATTTT.

The chain is built from TRBV2 and TRBJ1-1; no clear D. CDR1 is SNHLY and CDR2 is FYNNEI in the germline V gene. V was shortened by 3 bases and J by 4 bases, with 9 bases between the two germline ends. This CDR3 contains 13 residues. The CDR3 coding sequence is TGTGCCAGCAGTGAGTGGGGAAGCACTGAAGCTTTCTTT. Amino acid sequence: CASSEWGSTEAFF. Drawing the rest from reference TRBV2 and TRBJ1-1, the complete variable domain is EPEVTQTPSHQVTQMGQEVILRCVPISNHLYFYWYRQILGQKVEFLVSFYNNEISEKSEIFDDQFSVERPDGSNFTLKIRSTKLEDSAMYFCASSEWGSTEAFFGQGTRLTVV.

This chain joins TRBV2 and TRBJ2-3; 10 nucleotides align to TRBD1. The ends lost 6 bases at V and 6 bases at J; junction bases unmatched: 9. Germline V gene lookup returns CDR1 SNHLY and CDR2 FYNNEI. CDR3 length equals 15 residues. DNA of the CDR3: TGTGCCAGCAGCCCCGGGACAGGGGTGACGGATACGCAGTATTTT. It specifies CASSPGTGVTDTQYF.

This clone was counted between two and nine times. This sequence joins TRBV5-1 and TRBJ1-3; D is perhaps TRBD1 (5 bases). Trimming shortened V by 0 bases and J by 3 bases, and 13 bases separated the two germline ends. In germline, CDR1 is SGHRS, CDR2 YFSETQ. This CDR3 is 16 amino acids long. The CDR3 DNA sequence: TGCGCCAGCAGCTTGGCCGGGGGAGGAGGTGGAAACACCATATATTTT. It translates to CASSLAGGGGGNTIYF.

The V gene is TRBV5-1, the J gene TRBJ2-7, with no clear D. Trimming took 0 bases from V and 4 from J, leaving 14 bases between them. The CDR3 covers 15 residues. Per germline, CDR1 SGHRS and CDR2 YFSETQ. CDR3 loop: CASSLEGGSQYEQYF. CDR3 in DNA: TGCGCCAGCAGCTTGGAGGGCGGATCCCAGTACGAGCAGTACTTC. The full variable domain, in which reference TRBV5-1 and TRBJ2-7 provide the parts outside the CDR3, is KAGVTQTPRYLIKTRGQQVTLSCSPISGHRSVSWYQQTPGQGLQFLFEYFSETQRNKGNFPGRFSGRQFSNSRSEMNVSTLELGDSALYLCASSLEGGSQYEQYFGPGTRLTVT.

A remark on this clone: The identical CDR3 is also encoded by other nucleotide sequences in the sample. The CDR3 loop reads CASSLPGSYGYTF. The CDR3, as DNA: TGTGCCAGCAGTTTACCCGGGAGCTATGGCTACACCTTC. The chain combines TRBV28 with TRBJ1-2; no clear D gene. CDR3 length equals 13 residues. CDR1 MDHEN and CDR2 SYDVKM come from the germline V gene. V was cut by 2 bases and J by 4 bases, with 8 bases left in between.

This chain uses TRBV28 with TRBJ2-5; D uncertain. The CDR3 has 11 amino acids. CDR1 MDHEN and CDR2 SYDVKM come from the germline V gene. Trimming shortened V by 5 bases and J by 3 bases, and 4 bases separated the two germline ends. This chain's CDR3 is CASSPEETQYF. The CDR3 DNA reads TGTGCCAGCAGTCCCGAAGAGACCCAGTACTTC.

The chain uses TRBV6-4 and TRBJ2-3, with a tentative D call TRBD2 (5 bases). Trimming took off 4 bases at V and 6 bases at J, with 11 bases between the two ends. The CDR3 is 13 residues long. Germline CDR1 is MRHNA and CDR2 is SNTAGT. CDR3 coding DNA: TGTGCCAGCAGTGCGGAGGAATGGGATACGCAGTATTTT. The encoded protein is CASSAEEWDTQYF.

This chain uses TRBV29-1 with TRBJ2-1; TRBD2 might be the D (6 bases). In germline, CDR1 is SQVTM, CDR2 ANQGSEA. The germline V and J ends were trimmed by 2 bases and 7 bases, with 15 bases remaining between them. The CDR3 sequence is 14 residues long. CDR3 sequence reads: CSVEPGVGGNEQFF. CDR3 nucleotide sequence: TGCAGCGTTGAACCGGGAGTCGGCGGTAATGAGCAGTTCTTC.